Presented here are 13 T cell receptor beta chains from one specimen sequenced in a study of T cells after posttransplantation cyclophosphamide. This table comes from immunoSEQ multiplex PCR, and its TCRdb copy is limited to in-frame clones, with some not included. The sample has 10,000 to 13,000 clones, none seen only once. Cyclophosphamide on days +3 and +4 followed busulfan-fludarabine conditioning and a marrow graft. This material consisted of PBMCs, taken after allogeneic stem cell transplant with posttransplant cyclophosphamide. The receptors here all came from a female patient in her 40s who received an allogeneic stem cell transplant from a related donor, was CMV-positive, and had no GVHD. The T cells may come from the graft donor.

This clone was counted many times. The chain uses TRBV7-9 and TRBJ1-6, with D perhaps matching TRBD1 (5 bases). Looked up from germline, CDR1 is SEHNR and CDR2 is FQNEAQ (reference sequence). Between the trimmed V and J ends, which lost 1 base and 9 bases, there was a span of 16 bases. The CDR3 has 16 amino acids. The CDR3, as DNA: TGTGCCAGCAGCTTAGTTGGATTAGGGGTTGGTTCACCCCTCCACTTT. This encodes CASSLVGLGVGSPLHF.

This clone has ten or more counts. The CDR3: CASSLGGTGGEGGYTF. Here the CDR3 DNA reads TGTGCCAGCAGCTTAGGAGGGACAGGGGGTGAGGGTGGCTACACCTTC. The genes are TRBV7-2 and TRBJ1-2; TRBD1 matches 11 bases. The V gene's germline CDR1 is SGHTA and CDR2 FQGNSA. The junction had 8 bases not matched to a gene; V was cut back by 1 base and J by 7 bases. The CDR3 spans 16 residues.

This clone was detected many times. The V call is TRBV28, the J call TRBJ2-3, with 11 bases matching TRBD2. Germline CDR1 MDHEN, CDR2 SYDVKM. J lost 3 bases, V lost 5 bases, and 7 bases had no gene match. The CDR3 totals 16 residues. CDR3 sequence reads: CASSQTSGSWTDTQYF. The CDR3, as DNA: TGTGCCAGCAGTCAAACTAGCGGGAGTTGGACAGATACGCAGTATTTT.

This clone has ten or more counts. The chain combines TRBV7-9 with TRBJ1-2; D possibly corresponds to TRBD1 (6 bases). CDR3 size: 16 residues. V lost 5 bases and J lost 5, with 21 bases in between. The V gene's germline CDR1 is SEHNR and CDR2 FQNEAQ (reference sequence). In DNA form, the CDR3 reads TGTGCCAGCAGCCGATCTTTTCACAGGGAAGGGTATGGCTACACCTTC. The encoded protein is CASSRSFHREGYGYTF. Filled out from reference TRBV7-9 and TRBJ1-2, the complete variable domain reads DTGVSQNPRHKITKRGQNVTFRCDPISEHNRLYWYRQTLGQGPEFLTYFQNEAQLEKSRLLSDRFSAERPKGSFSTLEIQRTEQGDSAMYLCASSRSFHREGYGYTFGSGTRLTVV.

Many counts were recorded for this clone. Other DNA sequences in the same sample also yield this CDR3. The rearrangement uses TRBV6-5 and TRBJ2-4; TRBD2 matches at 9 bases. Looked up from germline, CDR1 is MNHEY and CDR2 is SVGAGI. This CDR3 has 14 amino acids. J was trimmed by 4 bases and V by 6 bases; bases with no gene match: 4. CDR3 residues: CASSPAGGKNIQYF. CDR3 in DNA: TGTGCCAGCAGCCCGGCGGGAGGGAAAAACATTCAGTACTTC.

This clone was seen ten or more times. The chain is built from TRBV10-3 and TRBJ2-5, with 12 bases fitting TRBD2. CDR3 length: 14 amino acids. Per germline, CDR1 ENHRY and CDR2 SYGVKD. Trimming took 6 bases from V and 5 from J; bases not matched to a gene: 4. The CDR3 loop is CAIRGLAGGETQYF. The CDR3 DNA is TGTGCCATCAGGGGACTAGCGGGCGGGGAGACCCAGTACTTC.

This clone showed up many times. The rearrangement uses TRBV14 and TRBJ2-7; D is unresolved. V lost 6 bases, J lost 7 bases, and 10 bases lay in between. The CDR3 is made up of 11 amino acids. CDR1 SGHDN and CDR2 FVKESK come from the germline V gene. CDR3 amino acids: CASSRSREQYF. CDR3 sequence (DNA): TGTGCCAGCAGTCGAAGCAGGGAGCAGTACTTC.

This clone is medium-sized by share. The V call is TRBV5-1, the J call TRBJ2-2; D may be TRBD1 (5 bases). CDR1 is SGHRS and CDR2 is YFSETQ in the germline V gene. CDR3 length equals 16 residues. Trimming removed 3 bases from V and 0 bases from J, with 12 bases in between. For the CDR3, the DNA is TGCGCCAGCAGCTGGACGACAGACTCGAACACCGGGGAGCTGTTTTTT. Protein: CASSWTTDSNTGELFF. Filled out from reference TRBV5-1 and TRBJ2-2, the complete variable domain reads KAGVTQTPRYLIKTRGQQVTLSCSPISGHRSVSWYQQTPGQGLQFLFEYFSETQRNKGNFPGRFSGRQFSNSRSEMNVSTLELGDSALYLCASSWTTDSNTGELFFGEGSRLTVL.

This clone has a count of ten or more. This rearrangement joins TRBV19 to TRBJ2-1; 8 bases line up with TRBD2. Germline CDR1 reads LNHDA; CDR2 reads SQIVND (reference sequence). There are 18 residues in the CDR3. V gave up 4 bases and J gave up 0 bases; unmatched junction bases: 11. The CDR3 reads CASSRLGTSGSSYNEQFF. Written as DNA, the CDR3 is TGTGCCAGTAGTAGATTAGGGACGAGCGGGAGCTCCTACAATGAGCAGTTCTTC.

This clone came up many times. The chain combines TRBV18 with TRBJ2-1, with 7 bases matching TRBD2. The CDR3 sequence is 15 residues long. V was pared by 4 bases and J by 4 bases, with 7 bases of the junction left unmatched. The germline gives CDR1 KGHSH, CDR2 LQKENI. CDR3 in amino acids: CASSQSTSLYNEQFF. The CDR3 coding sequence is TGTGCCAGCTCACAATCGACTAGCCTTTACAATGAGCAGTTCTTC.

This clone was seen many times. The chain joins TRBV18 to TRBJ2-7, with 9 bases fitting TRBD2. The CDR3 totals 14 residues. V shed 7 bases, J shed 0 bases, and the junction held 4 bases outside the gene matches. Germline CDR1 and CDR2: KGHSH and LQKENI. CDR3 sequence reads: CASFSTSGSYEQYF. The CDR3, as DNA: TGTGCCAGCTTCTCGACTAGCGGCTCCTACGAGCAGTACTTC.

Ten or more counts support this clone. This sequence joins TRBV9 and TRBJ2-3, with D possibly being TRBD2 (5 bases). Germline CDR1 and CDR2: SGDLS and YYNGEE. This CDR3 region has 14 residues. V lost 4 bases and J lost 1, with 10 bases in between. CDR3 in amino acids: CASSPDGGTDTQYF. The CDR3 nucleotides read TGTGCCAGCAGCCCCGACGGGGGCACAGATACGCAGTATTTT.

This clone showed up many times. This chain uses TRBV7-7 with TRBJ1-6; the match to TRBD1 covers 7 bases. V was clipped by 6 bases and J by 10 bases; unmatched bases: 9. Germline V gene sequence: CDR1 SSHAT, CDR2 FNYEAQ (reference sequence). The CDR3 is 14 amino acids. In nucleotides, the CDR3 is TGTGCCAGCAGTCACAGGGGCCCAAGGTCACCCCTCCACTTT. This sequence encodes CASSHRGPRSPLHF. The full variable domain, with the rest looked up from reference TRBV7-7 and TRBJ1-6, is GAGVSQSPRYKVTKRGQDVTLRCDPISSHATLYWYQQALGQGPEFLTYFNYEAQPDKSGLPSDRFSAERPEGSISTLTIQRTEQRDSAMYRCASSHRGPRSPLHFGNGTRLTVT.